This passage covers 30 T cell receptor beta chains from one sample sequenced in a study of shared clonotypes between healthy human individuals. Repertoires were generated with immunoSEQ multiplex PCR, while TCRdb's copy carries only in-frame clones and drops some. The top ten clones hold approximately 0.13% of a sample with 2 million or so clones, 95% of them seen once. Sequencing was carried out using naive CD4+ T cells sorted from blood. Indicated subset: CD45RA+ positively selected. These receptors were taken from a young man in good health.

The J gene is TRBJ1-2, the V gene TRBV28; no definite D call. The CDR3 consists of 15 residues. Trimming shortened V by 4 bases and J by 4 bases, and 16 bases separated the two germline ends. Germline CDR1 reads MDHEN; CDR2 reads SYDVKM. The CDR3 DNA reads TGTGCCAGCAGTTCCCCCCACGGTATCATCTATGGCTACACCTTC. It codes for CASSSPHGIIYGYTF.

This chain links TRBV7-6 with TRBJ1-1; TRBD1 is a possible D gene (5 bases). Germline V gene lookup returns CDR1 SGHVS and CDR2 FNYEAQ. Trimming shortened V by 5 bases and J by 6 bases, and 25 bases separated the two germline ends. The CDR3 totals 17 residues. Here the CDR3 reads CASSVLGVGEGWSEAFF. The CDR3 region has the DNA TGTGCCAGCAGCGTATTGGGGGTAGGCGAGGGGTGGTCTGAAGCTTTCTTT.

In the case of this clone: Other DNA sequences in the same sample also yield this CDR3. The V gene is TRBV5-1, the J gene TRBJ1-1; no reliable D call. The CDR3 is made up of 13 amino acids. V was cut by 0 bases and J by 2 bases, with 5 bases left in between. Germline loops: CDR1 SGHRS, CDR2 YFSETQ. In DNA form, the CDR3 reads TGCGCCAGCAGCTTGGGAGGAAACACTGAAGCTTTCTTT. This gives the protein CASSLGGNTEAFF.

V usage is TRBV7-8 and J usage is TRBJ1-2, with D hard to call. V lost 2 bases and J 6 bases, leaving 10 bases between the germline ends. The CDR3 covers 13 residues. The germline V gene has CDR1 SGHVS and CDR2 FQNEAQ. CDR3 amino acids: CASSLRETDGYTF. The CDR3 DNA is TGTGCCAGCAGCTTACGGGAGACGGATGGCTACACCTTC.

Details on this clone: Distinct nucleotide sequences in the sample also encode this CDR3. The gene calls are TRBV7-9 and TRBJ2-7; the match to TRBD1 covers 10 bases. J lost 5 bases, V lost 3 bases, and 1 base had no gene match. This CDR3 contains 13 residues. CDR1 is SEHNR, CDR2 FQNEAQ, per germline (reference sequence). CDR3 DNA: TGTGCCAGCAGCTTGGGACAGGGGCACGAGCAGTACTTC. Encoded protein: CASSLGQGHEQYF.

The DNA for the CDR3 is TGTGCCAGCAGTGGTACCCGGGCCGAGATTTCCGGCTACGAGCAGTACTTC. It translates to CASSGTRAEISGYEQYF. V gene TRBV6-1 combines with J gene TRBJ2-7; D remains ambiguous. The length of the CDR3 is 17 residues. Germline CDR1 is MNHNS and CDR2 is SASEGT. The V and J ends lost 4 bases and 3 bases respectively, with 22 bases between them.

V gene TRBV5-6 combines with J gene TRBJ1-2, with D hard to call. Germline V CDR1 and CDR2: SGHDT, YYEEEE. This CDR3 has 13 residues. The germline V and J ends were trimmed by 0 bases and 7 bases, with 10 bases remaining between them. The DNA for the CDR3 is TGTGCCAGCAGCTTGGTTTCTTTGTTTGGCTACACCTTC. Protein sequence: CASSLVSLFGYTF. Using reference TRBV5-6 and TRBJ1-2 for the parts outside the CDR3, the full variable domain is DAGVTQSPTHLIKTRGQQVTLRCSPKSGHDTVSWYQQALGQGPQFIFQYYEEEERQRGNFPDRFSGHQFPNYSSELNVNALLLGDSALYLCASSLVSLFGYTFGSGTRLTVV.

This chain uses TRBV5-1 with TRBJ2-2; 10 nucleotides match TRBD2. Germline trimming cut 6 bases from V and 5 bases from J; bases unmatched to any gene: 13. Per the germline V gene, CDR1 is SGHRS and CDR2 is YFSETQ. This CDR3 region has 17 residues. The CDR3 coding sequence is TGCGCCAGCAAGAGGGAACTAGCGGGAATAGGGACCGGGGAGCTGTTTTTT. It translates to CASKRELAGIGTGELFF.

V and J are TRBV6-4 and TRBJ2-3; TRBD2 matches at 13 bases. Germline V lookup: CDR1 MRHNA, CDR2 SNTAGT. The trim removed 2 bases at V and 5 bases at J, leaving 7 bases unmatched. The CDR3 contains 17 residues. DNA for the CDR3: TGTGCCAGCAGTGACGAAGGGGGACTAGCGGGACTAGATACGCAGTATTTT. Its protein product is CASSDEGGLAGLDTQYF.

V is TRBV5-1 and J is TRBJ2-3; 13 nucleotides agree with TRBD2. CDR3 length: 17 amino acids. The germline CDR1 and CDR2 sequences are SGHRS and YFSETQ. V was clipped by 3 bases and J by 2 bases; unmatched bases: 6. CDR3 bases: TGCGCCAGCAGCTACGGACTAGCGGGGGCCCTCACAGATACGCAGTATTTT. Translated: CASSYGLAGALTDTQYF.

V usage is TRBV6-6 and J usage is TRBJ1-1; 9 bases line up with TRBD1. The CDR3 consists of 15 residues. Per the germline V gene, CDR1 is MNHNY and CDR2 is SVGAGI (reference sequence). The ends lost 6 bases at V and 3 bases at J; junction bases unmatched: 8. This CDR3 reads CASRTGGAVDTEAFF. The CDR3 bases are TGTGCCAGCAGAACAGGGGGCGCGGTGGACACTGAAGCTTTCTTT.

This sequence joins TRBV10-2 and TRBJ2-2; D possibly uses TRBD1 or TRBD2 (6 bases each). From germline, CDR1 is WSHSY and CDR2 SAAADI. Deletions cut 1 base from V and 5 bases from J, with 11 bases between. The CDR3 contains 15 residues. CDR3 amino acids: CASSEWGARTGELFF. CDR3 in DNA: TGCGCCAGCAGTGAGTGGGGGGCTAGAACCGGGGAGCTGTTTTTT.

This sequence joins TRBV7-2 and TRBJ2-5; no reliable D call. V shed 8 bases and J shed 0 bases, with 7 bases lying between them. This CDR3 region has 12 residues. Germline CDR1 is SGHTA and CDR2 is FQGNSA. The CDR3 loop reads CASRRDQETQYF. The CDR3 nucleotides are TGTGCCAGCCGACGGGACCAAGAGACCCAGTACTTC.

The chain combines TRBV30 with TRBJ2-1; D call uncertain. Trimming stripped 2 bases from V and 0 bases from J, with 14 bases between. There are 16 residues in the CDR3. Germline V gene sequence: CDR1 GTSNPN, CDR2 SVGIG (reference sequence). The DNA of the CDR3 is TGTGCCTGGAGTCCGGGTTACTCGAGCTCCTACAATGAGCAGTTCTTC. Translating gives CAWSPGYSSSYNEQFF.

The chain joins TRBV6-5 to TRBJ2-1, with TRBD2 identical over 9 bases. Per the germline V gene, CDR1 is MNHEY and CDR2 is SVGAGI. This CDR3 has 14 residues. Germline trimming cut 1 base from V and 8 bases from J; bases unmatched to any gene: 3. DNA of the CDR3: TGTGCCAGCAGTTACTGGACTAGCGATCATGAGCAGTTCTTC. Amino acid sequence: CASSYWTSDHEQFF.

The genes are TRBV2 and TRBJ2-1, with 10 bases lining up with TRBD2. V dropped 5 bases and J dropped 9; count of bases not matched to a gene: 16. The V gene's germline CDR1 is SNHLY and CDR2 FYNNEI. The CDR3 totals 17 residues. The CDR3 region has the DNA TGTGCCAGCAGTTCAAATCTTAGGCTAGCGGGAGCAATTGAGCAGTTCTTC. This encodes CASSSNLRLAGAIEQFF.

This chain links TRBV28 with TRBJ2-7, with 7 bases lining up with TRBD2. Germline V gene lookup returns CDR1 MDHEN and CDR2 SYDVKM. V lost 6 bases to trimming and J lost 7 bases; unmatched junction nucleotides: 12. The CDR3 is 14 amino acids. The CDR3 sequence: CASRGEGFFSEQYF. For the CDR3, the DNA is TGTGCCAGCAGAGGGGAGGGATTTTTCTCGGAGCAGTACTTC.

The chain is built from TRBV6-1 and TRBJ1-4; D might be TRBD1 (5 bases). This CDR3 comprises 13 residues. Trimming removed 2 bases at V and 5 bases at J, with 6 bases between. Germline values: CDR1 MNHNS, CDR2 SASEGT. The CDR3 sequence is CASSEPGNEKLFF. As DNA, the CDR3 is TGTGCCAGCAGTGAACCAGGGAATGAAAAACTGTTTTTT.

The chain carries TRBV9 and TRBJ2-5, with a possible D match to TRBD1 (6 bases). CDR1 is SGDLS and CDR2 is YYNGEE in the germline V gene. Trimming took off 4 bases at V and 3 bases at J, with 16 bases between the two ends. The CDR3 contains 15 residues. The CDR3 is CASSLGGDTKETQYF. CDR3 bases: TGTGCCAGCAGCCTTGGGGGCGATACGAAAGAGACCCAGTACTTC.

Here the CDR3 reads CASRSSHDRTGIAGQVNIQYF. CDR3 nucleotide sequence: TGTGCCAGCAGATCGAGTCACGACAGGACGGGAATCGCCGGCCAGGTAAACATTCAGTACTTC. This chain joins TRBV27 and TRBJ2-4; TRBD1 is a possible D gene (6 bases). The V and J ends lost 6 bases and 6 bases respectively, with 36 bases between them. CDR1 is MNHEY and CDR2 is SMNVEV in the germline V gene (reference sequence). The CDR3 totals 21 residues.

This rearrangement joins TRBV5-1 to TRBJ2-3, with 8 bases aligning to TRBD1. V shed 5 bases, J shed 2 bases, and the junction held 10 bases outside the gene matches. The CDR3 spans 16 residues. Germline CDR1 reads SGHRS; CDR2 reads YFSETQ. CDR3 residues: CASSRRGQEYTDTQYF. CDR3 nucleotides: TGCGCCAGCAGTCGCCGGGGACAGGAGTACACAGATACGCAGTATTTT.

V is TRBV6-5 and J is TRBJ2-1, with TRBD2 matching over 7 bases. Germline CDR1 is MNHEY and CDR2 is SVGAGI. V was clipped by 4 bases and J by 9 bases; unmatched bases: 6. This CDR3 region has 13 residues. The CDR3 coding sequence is TGTGCCAGCAGTTCGGGGGGAGAGATTGAGCAGTTCTTC. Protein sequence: CASSSGGEIEQFF.

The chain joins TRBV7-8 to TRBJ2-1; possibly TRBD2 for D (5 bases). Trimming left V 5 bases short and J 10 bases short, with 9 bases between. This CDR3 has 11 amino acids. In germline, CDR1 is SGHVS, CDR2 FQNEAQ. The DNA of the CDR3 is TGTGCCAGCAGCGGGGAGAGGGAGCAGTTCTTC. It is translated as CASSGEREQFF.

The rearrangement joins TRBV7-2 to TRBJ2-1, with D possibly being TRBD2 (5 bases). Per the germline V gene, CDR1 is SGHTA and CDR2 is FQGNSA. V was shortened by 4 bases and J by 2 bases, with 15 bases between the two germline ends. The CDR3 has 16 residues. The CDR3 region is CASSSRRSGTYNEQFF. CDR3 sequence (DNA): TGTGCCAGCAGCTCCAGGAGGAGTGGAACCTACAATGAGCAGTTCTTC.

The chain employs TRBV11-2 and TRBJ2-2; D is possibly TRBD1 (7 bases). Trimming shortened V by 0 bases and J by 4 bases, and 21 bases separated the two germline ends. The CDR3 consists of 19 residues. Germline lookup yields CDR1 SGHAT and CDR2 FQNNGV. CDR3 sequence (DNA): TGTGCCAGCAGCTTAGATTCGGGAATTGCGGGACAGCGCACCGGGGAGCTGTTTTTT. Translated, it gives CASSLDSGIAGQRTGELFF.

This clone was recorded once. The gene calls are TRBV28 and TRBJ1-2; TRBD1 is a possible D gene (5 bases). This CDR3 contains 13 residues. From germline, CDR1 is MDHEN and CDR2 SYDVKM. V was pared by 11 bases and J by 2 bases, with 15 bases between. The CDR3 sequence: CAAEMRDNYGYTF. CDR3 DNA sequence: TGTGCCGCCGAAATGAGGGACAACTATGGCTACACCTTC.

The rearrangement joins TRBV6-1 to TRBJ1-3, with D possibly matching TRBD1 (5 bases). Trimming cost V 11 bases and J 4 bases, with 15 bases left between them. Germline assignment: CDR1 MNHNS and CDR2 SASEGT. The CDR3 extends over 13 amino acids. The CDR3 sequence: CASSGGSGNTIYF. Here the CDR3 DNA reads TGTGCCTCCAGCGGGGGATCGGGAAACACCATATATTTT.

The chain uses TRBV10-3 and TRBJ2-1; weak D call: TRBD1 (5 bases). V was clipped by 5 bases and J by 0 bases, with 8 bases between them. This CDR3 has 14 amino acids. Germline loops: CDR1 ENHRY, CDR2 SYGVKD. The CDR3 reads CAISQQASYNEQFF. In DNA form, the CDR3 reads TGTGCCATCAGTCAACAGGCCTCCTACAATGAGCAGTTCTTC.

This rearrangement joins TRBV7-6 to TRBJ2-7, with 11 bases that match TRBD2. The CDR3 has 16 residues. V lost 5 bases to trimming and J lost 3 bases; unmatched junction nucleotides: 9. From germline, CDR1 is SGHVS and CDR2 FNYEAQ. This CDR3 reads CASSPTSGTLYYEQYF. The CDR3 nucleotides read TGTGCCAGCAGCCCGACTAGCGGGACTCTCTACTACGAGCAGTACTTC.

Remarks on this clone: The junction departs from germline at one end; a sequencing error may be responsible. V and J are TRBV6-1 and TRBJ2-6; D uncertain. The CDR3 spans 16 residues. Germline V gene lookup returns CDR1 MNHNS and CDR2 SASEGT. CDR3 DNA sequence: TGTGCCATCAGTGAGTCCCCGCCGACGGGGGCCAACGTCCTGACTTTC. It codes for CAISESPPTGANVLTF.